The entry below gives a single T cell receptor (beta chain) sequence along with its context. Its antigen remains unidentified. The germline CDR1 and CDR2 sequences are LNHNV and YYDKDF (reference sequence). This CDR3 contains 18 residues. The source of the sample is a study of monozygotic twins with inflammatory bowel disease. Notes on the study in general: For IBD patients, clonotypes shared with others were fewer than for healthy twins, especially with disease activity. Backing was not found for a single strong signal or clonotype associated with IBD. IBD patients displayed reduced TCRbeta diversity (inverse Simpson) when set against healthy co-twins. Treatment differences in immunosuppression may have added variability to the repertoires of patients.

TCRdb reprocessed the 5' RACE reads and reports one entry per CDR3 protein, with no DNA. This sample's clone table lists about 210,000 distinct CDR3 sequences. The sample was blood. The chain employs TRBV15 and TRBJ2-7; the D gene TCRdb calls, TRBD2, cannot be checked with no DNA. This clonotype was obtained from a human donor with ulcerative colitis or Crohn's disease, or a healthy co-twin of an affected twin (not recorded which). The CDR3 spells CATSPPGTSGADSYEQYF. The full variable domain, completed using reference TRBV15 and TRBJ2-7, is DAMVIQNPRYQVTQFGKPVTLSCSQTLNHNVMYWYQQKSSQAPKLLFHYYDKDFNNEADTPDNFQSRRPNTSFCFLDIRSPGLGDTAMYLCATSPPGTSGADSYEQYFGPGTRLTVT.